A selection of T cell receptor beta chains follows, all from one sample in a study of cytomegalovirus exposure and HLA in healthy donors. Assay used: immunoSEQ multiplex PCR; TCRdb lists only in-frame clones, some missing. Among over 100,000 clones listed, around 79% were seen once. Specimen: PBMCs. The receptor set was obtained from a man between 60 and 75 years old in good health and CMV-seropositive. The CDR3 runs from the conserved cysteine through the conserved F or W. Fields, in order: clone size, V gene, J gene, D gene, CDR3 DNA, CDR3 protein. The D gene is left open where the match is weak. Clone size is shown for a subset of rows, as once, few, many or a class of expanded clone.

few	TRBV21-1	TRBJ2-5	NA	TGTGCCAGCAGCAAAGGTGGGCGGCAGGGGGAAGAAAAGGAGACCCAGTACTTC	CASSKGGRQGEEKETQYF
NA	TRBV9	TRBJ1-2	TRBD1	TGTGCCAGCAGCGTAGGGGGGACAGGGGGGCTCTATGGCTACACCTTC	CASSVGGTGGLYGYTF
few	TRBV6-1	TRBJ1-1	NA	TGTGCCAGCAGTGAACAGGGGCGAACTGAAGCTTTCTTT	CASSEQGRTEAFF
NA	TRBV19	TRBJ1-1	NA	TGTGCCAGTAGTATAGAGGGCTTGACGCTCCGGAACACTGAAGCTTTCTTT	CASSIEGLTLRNTEAFF
NA	TRBV10-2	TRBJ2-5	TRBD1	TGCGCCAGCAGTGTGAGGGGGCAGGGGACCCAGTACTTC	CASSVRGQGTQYF
NA	TRBV7-9	TRBJ2-7	TRBD1	TGTTCCAGCAGCCCCCCGGGACAGGGTAGCGAGCAGTACTTC	CSSSPPGQGSEQYF
NA	TRBV5-4	TRBJ1-2	TRBD1	TGTGCCAGCAGCGGGACAGTAGCTAACTATGGCTACACCTTC	CASSGTVANYGYTF
NA	TRBV9	TRBJ1-2	TRBD1	TGTGCCAGCAGCCTAGGACAGGACCTCCTCCCTCGGGGCTACACCTTC	CASSLGQDLLPRGYTF
once	TRBV7-3	TRBJ2-4	TRBD2	TGTGCCAGCAGCAACCCGACTAGCGGGGGATCAGGAAACATTCAGTACTTC	CASSNPTSGGSGNIQYF
NA	TRBV5-6	TRBJ2-3	NA	TGTGCCAGCAGCTTGGGGTCTAGTGACACGCAGTATTTT	CASSLGSSDTQYF
once	TRBV19	TRBJ2-1	NA	TGTGCCAGTAAACGGGTACTAACGGGGAATGAGCAGTTCTTC	CASKRVLTGNEQFF
NA	TRBV7-6	TRBJ2-7	NA	TGTGCCAGCAGCGATGACATCTACGAGCAGTACTTC	CASSDDIYEQYF
NA	TRBV30	TRBJ2-7	TRBD2	TGTGCCTGGGACAGCGGGGGGGGCTACGAGCAGTACTTC	CAWDSGGGYEQYF
NA	TRBV18	TRBJ2-5	NA	TGTGCCAGCTCAGAGCGCCAAGAGACCCAGTACTTC	CASSERQETQYF
few	TRBV6-5	TRBJ1-2	NA	TGTGCCAGCAGTTACGACAGGAGGAGCGGCTACACCTTC	CASSYDRRSGYTF
NA	TRBV5-1	TRBJ2-2	NA	TGCGCCAGCAGCTTGTCCATTTACACCGGGGAGCTGTTTTTT	CASSLSIYTGELFF
NA	TRBV19	TRBJ1-4	TRBD1	TGTGCCAGTAGTAAGGGGGCCCTGATAGGCGGGATATTTCATGAAAAACTGTTTTTT	CASSKGALIGGIFHEKLFF
NA	TRBV2	TRBJ2-3	NA	TGTGCCAGCAGAACTGACAGAAGCACAGATACGCAGTATTTT	CASRTDRSTDTQYF
NA	TRBV6-1	TRBJ1-3	NA	TGTGCCAGCAGTAAGGGAGAAGTTGCTGGAAACACCATATATTTT	CASSKGEVAGNTIYF
NA	TRBV11-3	TRBJ2-3	NA	TGTGCCAGCAGCGCCGGGAAAGGGTTAGGAGCAGATACGCAGTATTTT	CASSAGKGLGADTQYF
NA	TRBV5-4	TRBJ2-1	TRBD1	TGTGCCAGCAGCTTGGGTACGAGTACAGGGGCCTTGTACAATGAGCAGTTCTTC	CASSLGTSTGALYNEQFF
NA	TRBV19	TRBJ1-2	NA	TGTGCCAGTAGTATAGATGGTACGGGGATCCGGGGCTACACCTTC	CASSIDGTGIRGYTF
NA	TRBV7-2	TRBJ2-5	TRBD2	TGTGCCAGCAGGGGAAGCGGGGGGGAACTCCAAGAGACCCAGTACTTC	CASRGSGGELQETQYF
few	TRBV6-1	TRBJ2-2	TRBD1	TGTGCCAGCAGGACAGGGGTGAACACCGGGGAGCTGTTTTTT	CASRTGVNTGELFF
NA	TRBV13	TRBJ1-6	NA	TGTGCCAGCAGCTTAGGACAGACCCATTCACCCCTCCACTTT	CASSLGQTHSPLHF
NA	TRBV9	TRBJ2-3	TRBD2	TGTGCCAGCAGCACGGGGGGGGGAGTCTCCTCCGATACGCAGTATTTT	CASSTGGGVSSDTQYF
NA	TRBV29-1	TRBJ2-1	TRBD1	TGCAGCGTATCGACGGGACAGGCGTTCGGGAATGAGCAGTTCTTC	CSVSTGQAFGNEQFF
NA	TRBV2	TRBJ2-7	TRBD1	TGTGCCAGCAGTCGAGCCCGGGACAGATCCCACTCCTACGAGCAGTACTTC	CASSRARDRSHSYEQYF
NA	TRBV28	TRBJ2-1	NA	TGTGCCAGCAGTATTAGCGAAGCTGAGCAGTTCTTC	CASSISEAEQFF
NA	TRBV5-5	TRBJ2-3	TRBD2	TGTGCCAGCAGCCCGGGACTAGCGAGCACAGATACGCAGTATTTT	CASSPGLASTDTQYF
NA	TRBV28	TRBJ2-7	NA	TGTGCCAGCAGTTTAATCGGTTTGGTTTACGAGCAGTACTTC	CASSLIGLVYEQYF
NA	TRBV5-1	TRBJ2-5	NA	TGCGCCTCCGGAGCCGGCTCCGGAGAGACCCAGTACTTC	CASGAGSGETQYF
NA	TRBV15	TRBJ1-3	NA	TGTGCCACCAGCAGAGACAGGGGTGGTTACACCATATATTTT	CATSRDRGGYTIYF
NA	TRBV7-9	TRBJ1-5	NA	TGTGCCAGCAGCTTAGGGGTGGGGCGCCAGGCAAGCAATCAGCCCCAGCATTTT	CASSLGVGRQASNQPQHF
NA	TRBV2	TRBJ1-2	NA	TGTGCCAGCGCTAGTTTACCCAGGGGCGACTATGGCTACACCTTC	CASASLPRGDYGYTF
once	TRBV7-9	TRBJ2-5	NA	TGTGCCAGCAGCTTAGGGCAGGGGTTAGAGACCCAGTACTTC	CASSLGQGLETQYF
NA	TRBV6-4	TRBJ2-3	NA	TGTGCCAGCAGTCTGGACAGTACAGATACGCAGTATTTT	CASSLDSTDTQYF
NA	TRBV5-1	TRBJ1-2	NA	TGCGCCAGCAGCTCGGACGGGGGCTATGGCTACACCTTC	CASSSDGGYGYTF